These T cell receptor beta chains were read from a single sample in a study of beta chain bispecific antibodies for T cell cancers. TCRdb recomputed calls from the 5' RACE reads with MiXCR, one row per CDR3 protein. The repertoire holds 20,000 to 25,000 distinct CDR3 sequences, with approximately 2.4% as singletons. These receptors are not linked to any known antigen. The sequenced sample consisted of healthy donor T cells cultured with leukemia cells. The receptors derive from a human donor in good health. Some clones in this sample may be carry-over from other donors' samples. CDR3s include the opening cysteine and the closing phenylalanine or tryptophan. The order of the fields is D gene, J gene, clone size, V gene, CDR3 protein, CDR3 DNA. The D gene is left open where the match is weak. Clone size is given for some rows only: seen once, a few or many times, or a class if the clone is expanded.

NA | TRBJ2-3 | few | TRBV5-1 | CASNRQDSTDTQYF | TGCGCCAGCAACCGTCAGGATAGCACAGATACGCAGTATTTT
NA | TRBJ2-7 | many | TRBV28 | CASSLSGQVEQYF | TGTGCCAGCAGTTTATCAGGACAAGTCGAGCAGTACTTC
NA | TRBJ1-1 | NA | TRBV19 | CASSIDRDGLLTEAFF | TGTGCCAGTAGTATAGATAGGGACGGACTCCTGACTGAAGCTTTCTTT
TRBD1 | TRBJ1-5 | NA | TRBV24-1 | CATSDPPDRGPRRNQPQHF | TGTGCCACCAGTGATCCACCGGACAGGGGCCCTCGTCGCAATCAGCCCCAGCATTTT
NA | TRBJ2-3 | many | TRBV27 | CASSRLTDTQYF | TGTGCCAGCAGCCGCCTCACAGATACGCAGTATTTT
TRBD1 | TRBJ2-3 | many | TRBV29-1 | CSVEDREDTQYF | TGCAGCGTGGAAGACAGGGAAGATACGCAGTATTTT
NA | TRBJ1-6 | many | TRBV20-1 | CSARAAENNSPLHF | TGCAGTGCTAGGGCGGCGGAGAATAATTCACCCCTCCACTTT
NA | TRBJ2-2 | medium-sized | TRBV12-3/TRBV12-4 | CASSLPNTGELFF | TGTGCCAGCAGTCTCCCGAACACCGGGGAGCTGTTTTTT
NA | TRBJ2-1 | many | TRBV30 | CAWSETAISSYNEQFF | TGTGCCTGGAGTGAGACCGCTATTAGCTCCTACAATGAGCAGTTCTTC
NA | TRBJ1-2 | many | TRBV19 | CASSPANYGYTF | TGTGCCAGTAGTCCGGCCAACTATGGCTACACCTTC
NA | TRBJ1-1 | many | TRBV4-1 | CASSQDGQGHTEAFF | TGCGCCAGCAGCCAAGATGGCCAGGGCCACACTGAAGCTTTCTTT
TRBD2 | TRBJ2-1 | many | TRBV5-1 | CASSRGPGGTSGNNEQFF | TGCGCCAGCAGCCGGGGGCCGGGGGGGACTAGCGGAAACAATGAGCAGTTCTTC
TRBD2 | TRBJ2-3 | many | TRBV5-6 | CASSLERGGVNTDTQYF | TGTGCCAGCAGCTTGGAGCGGGGGGGCGTGAACACAGATACGCAGTATTTT